This T cell receptor (beta chain) was observed in a study of blood T cell repertoires in COVID-19. At the level of the study: Sites across the United States, Italy and Spain contributed samples from acute and convalescent COVID-19. PBMCs, B-cell-depleted T cells, or T cells were the source of the cDNA or gDNA that made up the material.

V lost 7 bases, J lost 7 bases, and 15 bases stayed unmatched. Germline V lookup: CDR1 LNHDA, CDR2 SQIVND (reference sequence). This CDR3 has 16 amino acids. Under the authors' procedure: Amplification from reference gene primers served as the basis for estimated nucleated cell counts. The table came from immunoSEQ multiplex PCR; TCRdb's copy has only in-frame clones and leaves some out. The D gene and trimming were derived from the DNA, and the V and J assignments and clone size from that table. The repertoire holds over 80,000 clones, with less than 85% as singletons. The rearrangement links TRBV19 to TRBJ2-4; 8 bases map to TRBD2. This clonotype was sampled from a woman over 75 with active or convalescent COVID-19. The specimen sequenced was peripheral blood. CDR3 DNA: TGTGCCAGTAAACGGCGGAGCGGGAGCGGTTCGAACATTCAGTACTTC. It encodes CASKRRSGSGSNIQYF.